This TCR beta chain was identified in a study of shared clonotypes between healthy human individuals. CD45RO-negative cells were positively selected for CCR7, leaving out terminally differentiated effector memory CD45RA+ cells. Those who donated were healthy HIV-negative adults, with no recent acute infections or vaccinations reported. J gave up 8 bases and V 4 bases, and 13 bases lay outside the gene matches. CDR1 SGHTA and CDR2 FQGNSA come from the germline V gene. This CDR3 comprises 16 residues. Some clones are missing from TCRdb's copy, which holds only in-frame ones; the method was immunoSEQ multiplex PCR. The data contain millions of clones, about 95% of them singletons.

The sequence was collected from a man younger than 30 in good health. The gene calls are TRBV7-2 and TRBJ2-1; 8 bases match TRBD2. The sequencing sample was made of naive CD8+ T cells sorted from blood. CDR3 in DNA: TGTGCCAGCAGCTACCTACCCCAGCGGGAGTTCGATGAGCAGTTCTTC. This codes for CASSYLPQREFDEQFF.